The rows below give T cell receptor beta chains drawn from one sample of a study of OX40 agonist ivuxolimab in advanced cancers. TCRdb's table, derived via immunoSEQ multiplex PCR, lists solely in-frame clones and lacks some. The sample yields approximately 58,000 clones, 65% to 85% seen once. Here the sequenced sample was CD4+ or CD8+ T cells sorted from blood, taken in a trial of the OX40 agonist ivuxolimab. These receptors were obtained from an adult with an advanced solid tumor such as melanoma, head and neck, liver or kidney cancer. CDR3s include the opening cysteine and the closing phenylalanine or tryptophan. The D gene is left open where the match is weak. Some rows mark clone size as missing; the rest say once, few, many or name a class of expanded clone.

d_call	clone_size	v_call	j_call	cdr3_aa	cdr3_nt
NA	NA	TRBV7-7	TRBJ2-6	CASSSRLIPTPGANVLTF	TGTGCTAGCAGTTCGAGACTAATCCCTACTCCTGGGGCCAACGTCCTGACTTTC
NA	once	TRBV27	TRBJ1-1	CASSLSWGDTEAFF	TGTGCCAGCAGTTTATCGTGGGGAGACACTGAAGCTTTCTTT
NA	NA	TRBV7-2	TRBJ2-5	CASSWGGRGETQYF	TGTGCCAGCAGCTGGGGGGGGCGCGGAGAGACCCAGTACTTC
NA	NA	TRBV2	TRBJ2-3	CASSEVLGSLRLTQYF	TGTGCCAGCAGTGAAGTGCTGGGTTCACTCAGACTTACGCAGTATTTT
NA	NA	TRBV6-1	TRBJ1-1	CASSERGKGTEAFF	TGTGCCAGCAGTGAACGAGGGAAGGGCACTGAAGCTTTCTTT
NA	NA	TRBV11-2	TRBJ1-1	CASSLDPGNTEAFF	TGTGCCAGCAGCTTAGATCCAGGAAACACTGAAGCTTTCTTT
NA	NA	TRBV7-2	TRBJ1-3	CASSPQPGDAPGNTIYF	TGTGCCAGCAGCCCGCAACCCGGGGACGCTCCTGGAAACACCATATATTTT
NA	NA	TRBV11-3	TRBJ2-3	CASSLGGERSDTQYF	TGTGCCAGCAGCTTAGGGGGCGAGAGGTCAGATACGCAGTATTTT
NA	NA	TRBV7-9	TRBJ1-2	CASSSRQVSQGYTF	TGTGCCAGCAGCTCGCGACAGGTCTCGCAAGGCTACACCTTC
TRBD1	NA	TRBV5-6	TRBJ1-4	CASRLGQPGEKLFF	TGTGCCAGCAGACTGGGACAGCCCGGGGAAAAACTGTTTTTT
NA	NA	TRBV15	TRBJ1-1	CATSTRRTGRSREAFF	TGTGCCACCAGTACTAGGAGAACAGGCCGCTCCCGAGAAGCTTTCTTT
TRBD1	NA	TRBV7-8	TRBJ1-2	CASSLRSTGGSGYTF	TGTGCCAGCAGCTTACGGTCTACAGGGGGCTCTGGCTACACCTTC
TRBD2	NA	TRBV9	TRBJ2-1	CASSVGTSGNEQFF	TGTGCCAGCAGCGTAGGGACTAGCGGGAATGAGCAGTTCTTC
NA	NA	TRBV2	TRBJ2-5	CASRPSPQETQYF	TGTGCCAGCAGGCCATCCCCCCAAGAGACCCAGTACTTC
NA	once	TRBV11-2	TRBJ1-1	CASSGGPNTEAFF	TGTGCCAGCAGCGGGGGACCAAACACTGAAGCTTTCTTT
NA	NA	TRBV5-1	TRBJ2-1	CASSFGDLTYNEQFF	TGCGCCAGCAGCTTCGGGGACCTTACCTACAATGAGCAGTTCTTC
TRBD1	NA	TRBV19	TRBJ2-1	CASGDRGLGEQFF	TGTGCCAGTGGTGACAGGGGGTTAGGTGAGCAGTTCTTC
NA	once	TRBV18	TRBJ1-1	CAPTGGGNETEAFF	TGTGCCCCTACAGGTGGGGGGAATGAGACTGAAGCTTTCTTT
TRBD2	NA	TRBV11-3	TRBJ2-7	CASSPTSESYEQYF	TGTGCCAGCAGCCCTACTAGCGAGTCCTACGAGCAGTACTTC
NA	NA	TRBV6-1	TRBJ2-5	CASIWRPGETQYF	TGTGCCAGCATATGGAGGCCGGGGGAGACCCAGTACTTC
NA	NA	TRBV9	TRBJ1-6	CASSVDGTTSQGPLHF	TGTGCCAGCAGCGTAGATGGGACAACATCCCAGGGGCCCCTCCACTTT
NA	medium-sized	TRBV30	TRBJ1-1	CACQGPGEAFF	TGTGCCTGCCAGGGGCCCGGTGAAGCTTTCTTT
NA	NA	TRBV4-3	TRBJ1-2	CASSQGGGYGYTF	TGCGCCAGCAGCCAAGGCGGAGGGTATGGCTACACCTTC
NA	NA	TRBV7-7	TRBJ2-2	CASSSTRGDTGELFF	TGTGCTAGCAGTTCGACGAGGGGGGACACCGGGGAGCTGTTTTTT
NA	NA	TRBV11-2	TRBJ1-3	CASSLYGNTIYF	TGTGCCAGCAGCTTATATGGAAACACCATATATTTT
TRBD2	NA	TRBV2	TRBJ2-2	CASGGGEWSTGELFF	TGTGCCAGCGGTGGGGGGGAATGGAGCACCGGGGAGCTGTTTTTT
NA	once	TRBV11-1	TRBJ1-3	CASSLTNRAGNTIYF	TGTGCCAGCAGCTTAACGAACAGGGCTGGAAACACCATATATTTT
TRBD2	NA	TRBV19	TRBJ2-1	CASSPNSGREQFF	TGTGCCAGTAGTCCGAATAGCGGGAGAGAGCAGTTCTTC
TRBD2	NA	TRBV5-1	TRBJ2-3	CASSPAGREVDTQYF	TGCGCCAGCAGCCCGGCGGGGCGGGAGGTAGATACGCAGTATTTT
NA	NA	TRBV29-1	TRBJ2-7	CSVVGQGTSEQYF	TGCAGCGTTGTAGGGCAGGGGACGAGCGAGCAGTACTTC
NA	NA	TRBV5-1	TRBJ1-2	CASRQEGDGYTF	TGCGCCAGCAGACAGGAGGGGGATGGCTACACCTTC
NA	once	TRBV10-3	TRBJ1-1	CAISENPNTEAFF	TGTGCCATCAGTGAGAACCCGAACACTGAAGCTTTCTTT
TRBD1	NA	TRBV9	TRBJ2-7	CASSVEIDRGREGQYF	TGTGCCAGCAGCGTAGAAATTGACAGGGGGAGGGAAGGGCAGTACTTC
NA	NA	TRBV20-1	TRBJ1-2	CSAPYGYTF	TGCAGTGCCCCGTATGGCTACACCTTC
NA	few	TRBV30	TRBJ1-1	CAWRGGAEGTEAFF	TGTGCCTGGAGGGGGGGGGCCGAGGGCACTGAAGCTTTCTTT
NA	NA	TRBV7-9	TRBJ1-2	CASSYTEAGYGYTF	TGTGCCAGCAGCTACACGGAAGCAGGCTATGGCTACACCTTC
NA	NA	TRBV6-6	TRBJ1-1	CASSYARGTEAFF	TGTGCCAGCAGTTACGCCCGGGGCACTGAAGCTTTCTTT
TRBD1	NA	TRBV6-5	TRBJ1-1	CASSSPDRGLNTEAFF	TGTGCCAGCAGTTCCCCGGACAGGGGGCTGAACACTGAAGCTTTCTTT
TRBD2	NA	TRBV5-1	TRBJ2-1	CASRQLADSYNEQFF	TGCGCCAGCAGACAACTAGCGGATTCCTACAATGAGCAGTTCTTC
TRBD1	NA	TRBV4-1	TRBJ1-1	CASSLQGAVKNTEAFF	TGCGCCAGCAGCCTGCAGGGGGCTGTGAAGAACACTGAAGCTTTCTTT
NA	NA	TRBV4-2	TRBJ2-7	CASSQDFGFPSNEQYF	TGTGCCAGCAGCCAAGATTTTGGCTTCCCGAGCAACGAGCAGTACTTC
NA	NA	TRBV6-5	TRBJ2-7	CASSYRGNTYEQYF	TGTGCCAGCAGTTACAGGGGCAATACTTACGAGCAGTACTTC
NA	NA	TRBV19	TRBJ2-3	CAVRPGLTDTQYF	TGTGCCGTGAGGCCGGGTCTCACAGATACGCAGTATTTT
NA	NA	TRBV7-9	TRBJ2-7	CASGLRGGLGEQYF	TGTGCCAGCGGGCTACGGGGCGGCCTTGGCGAGCAGTACTTC
NA	NA	TRBV11-2	TRBJ2-2	CASSLDRGGLRTGELFF	TGTGCCAGCAGCTTAGATCGTGGGGGATTGCGCACCGGGGAGCTGTTTTTT
NA	NA	TRBV30	TRBJ1-1	CAWSVYTEAFF	TGTGCCTGGAGTGTTTACACTGAAGCTTTCTTT
NA	NA	TRBV5-1	TRBJ2-7	CASSLDQRPTGEQYF	TGCGCCAGCAGCTTGGATCAGAGGCCGACGGGCGAGCAGTACTTC
NA	NA	TRBV11-2	TRBJ2-2	CASSSTPGERATGELFF	TGTGCCAGCAGCTCCACCCCCGGGGAGAGGGCCACCGGGGAGCTGTTTTTT
NA	once	TRBV5-1	TRBJ1-2	CASSRDGTNYGYTF	TGCGCCAGCAGCCGGGACGGAACTAACTATGGCTACACCTTC
NA	NA	TRBV5-1	TRBJ1-1	CASSPGGGRIGATEAFF	TGCGCCAGCAGCCCGGGCGGGGGGAGAATAGGGGCCACTGAAGCTTTCTTT
NA	NA	TRBV2	TRBJ2-2	CASSELRQDYGELFF	TGTGCCAGCAGTGAATTGAGACAGGATTATGGGGAGCTGTTTTTT
NA	NA	TRBV7-7	TRBJ1-1	CASSLDRNTEAFF	TGTGCTAGCAGCTTAGACAGGAACACTGAAGCTTTCTTT
TRBD2	NA	TRBV9	TRBJ2-3	CASSVAQISTSGRTDTQYF	TGTGCCAGCAGCGTAGCCCAGATTTCGACTAGCGGTCGCACAGATACGCAGTATTTT
TRBD1	few	TRBV7-9	TRBJ2-7	CASAGQGVAYEQYF	TGTGCCAGCGCAGGACAGGGAGTCGCCTACGAGCAGTACTTC
NA	NA	TRBV30	TRBJ2-1	CAWRTGVNYNEQFF	TGTGCCTGGAGGACGGGAGTTAACTACAATGAGCAGTTCTTC
NA	NA	TRBV19	TRBJ1-5	CASSIAENQPQHF	TGTGCCAGTAGTATTGCAGAGAATCAGCCCCAGCATTTT
NA	NA	TRBV5-1	TRBJ1-4	CASSYSGTPEKLFF	TGCGCCAGCAGTTATTCCGGGACGCCTGAAAAACTGTTTTTT
NA	NA	TRBV25-1	TRBJ1-2	CASSPGQHSPNYGYTF	TGTGCCAGCAGCCCTGGACAGCACTCTCCTAACTATGGCTACACCTTC
NA	few	TRBV18	TRBJ1-1	CASSGDGNTEAFF	TGTGCCAGCTCGGGGGATGGGAACACTGAAGCTTTCTTT
NA	NA	TRBV18	TRBJ1-1	CASSPGTGRYTEAFF	TGTGCCAGCTCACCAGGCACAGGGAGGTACACTGAAGCTTTCTTT